The present TCR beta chain was sequenced within a study of blood T cell repertoires in COVID-19. Study summary: Sources were T cells, B-cell-depleted T cells, or PBMCs; the material itself was cDNA or gDNA.

This CDR3 spans 14 amino acids. CDR1 SNHLY and CDR2 FYNNEI come from the germline V gene. V was clipped by 8 bases and J by 4 bases; unmatched bases: 6. In the authors' workflow: Reference gene primer amplification yielded estimated nucleated cell counts. TCRdb's copy holds only in-frame clones and misses some; the assay was immunoSEQ multiplex PCR. The DNA gave D and trimming, while V, J and clone size come from that table. The sample includes about 210,000 clones, about 89% of them seen just once. The sequencing input was peripheral blood. The V and J genes are TRBV2 and TRBJ1-4; 8 nucleotides align to TRBD1. This sequence originates from a woman between 35 and 50 years old with acute or convalescent COVID-19. CDR3: CASSGQGYNEKLFF. The CDR3 DNA reads as TGTGCCAGCTCCGGACAGGGATATAATGAAAAACTGTTTTTT.